The entry below describes one T cell receptor (beta chain). The antigen remains undetermined. Other DNA sequences in the sample encode the same CDR3. The source of the sample is a study of cytomegalovirus exposure and HLA in healthy donors. Points from the study as a whole: Later on, an analysis tied 15,000 or so TCR beta sequences to HLA alleles at 0.05 false discovery rate. The authors listed over 150 TCR beta chains as cytomegalovirus-associated. In presence/absence analyses, roughly uniform sequencing depth across donors was assumed.

The study ran its PCR with 60 Vbeta and 13 Jbeta primers. The protocol was immunoSEQ multiplex PCR, while the TCRdb copy is restricted to in-frame clones and leaves out a portion. This sample has 180,000 or so clones, with about 77% found just once. The sequence was obtained from a young woman in good health and CMV-seropositive. The specimen sequenced was PBMCs.

For the CDR3, the DNA is TGTGCCAGCAGCTTAGGAGGGTTGGAGACCCAGTACTTC. Amino acids: CASSLGGLETQYF. This chain links TRBV11-2 with TRBJ2-5; D is perhaps TRBD2 (5 bases). Looked up from germline, CDR1 is SGHAT and CDR2 is FQNNGV. Trimming stripped 1 base from V and 5 bases from J, with 8 bases between. This CDR3 region has 13 residues.